This T cell receptor (beta chain) was retrieved from a study of PD-L1 blockade in urothelial cancer. V shed 4 bases and J shed 8 bases, with 13 bases lying between them. There are 13 residues in the CDR3. Germline V gene sequence: CDR1 SGHNT, CDR2 YYREEE (reference sequence). Only in-frame clones appear in the TCRdb table, and some are missing; sequencing was by immunoSEQ multiplex PCR. Found here are fewer than 90,000 clones, 85% to 95% of them singletons; the top ten hold roughly 0.9%. Documented time point: peripheral blood 6 weeks after treatment start. Each patient gave between 1 and 8 samples, pretreatment and on-treatment.

The J gene is TRBJ2-4, the V gene TRBV5-4; a weak D match, TRBD2 (5 bases). This specimen was PBMCs, taken around atezolizumab (anti-PD-L1) treatment. The source of this sequence is a woman of 80 years or more with urothelial cancer. CDR3: CASSVGLRDIQYF. The CDR3 DNA is TGTGCCAGCAGCGTGGGGTTGAGGGACATTCAGTACTTC.